These T cell receptor beta chains were read from a single sample in a study of blood T cell repertoires in COVID-19. Generated by immunoSEQ multiplex PCR, the TCRdb table keeps only in-frame clones and is missing some. The sample contains 150,000 to 200,000 clones, roughly 85% of which appear only once. The specimen was peripheral blood. These receptors were taken from a man between 60 and 75 years old with acute or convalescent COVID-19. CDR3s include the opening cysteine and the closing phenylalanine or tryptophan. The order of the fields is V gene, D gene, clone size, J gene, CDR3 protein, CDR3 DNA. D genes are given only for firm matches. Some rows mark clone size as missing; the rest say once, few, many or name a class of expanded clone.

v_gene: TRBV27; d_gene: TRBD1; abundance: NA; j_gene: TRBJ1-2; CDR3aa: CASSLRTGVYGYTF; CDR3nt: TGTGCCAGCAGTTTAAGGACAGGGGTCTATGGCTACACCTTC
v_gene: TRBV10-2; d_gene: TRBD1; abundance: NA; j_gene: TRBJ2-5; CDR3aa: CASSDPGTGRETQYF; CDR3nt: TGCGCCAGCAGTGACCCCGGGACAGGGCGAGAGACCCAGTACTTC
v_gene: TRBV20-1; d_gene: TRBD2; abundance: NA; j_gene: TRBJ2-1; CDR3aa: CSASSGEQFF; CDR3nt: TGCAGTGCTAGTAGCGGGGAGCAGTTCTTC
v_gene: TRBV3-1/TRBV3-2; d_gene: TRBD2; abundance: NA; j_gene: TRBJ2-3; CDR3aa: CASTGAGGFDTQYF; CDR3nt: TGTGCCAGTACGGGTGCGGGAGGGTTTGATACGCAGTATTTT
v_gene: TRBV5-1; d_gene: TRBD2; abundance: NA; j_gene: TRBJ2-3; CDR3aa: CASSFLPGLAGTDTQYF; CDR3nt: TGCGCCAGCAGCTTCTTGCCCGGACTAGCCGGCACAGATACGCAGTATTTT
v_gene: TRBV24-1; d_gene: TRBD2; abundance: once; j_gene: TRBJ2-2; CDR3aa: CATSGLAATGELFF; CDR3nt: TGTGCCACCAGTGGGCTAGCGGCCACCGGGGAGCTGTTTTTT
v_gene: TRBV30; d_gene: NA; abundance: NA; j_gene: TRBJ1-5; CDR3aa: CAWTTGSSNRANQPQHF; CDR3nt: TGTGCCTGGACCACAGGGTCTAGCAATCGTGCGAATCAGCCCCAGCATTTT
v_gene: TRBV29-1; d_gene: NA; abundance: NA; j_gene: TRBJ2-7; CDR3aa: CSVIYRERPYEQYF; CDR3nt: TGCAGCGTTATTTACAGGGAGAGGCCCTACGAGCAGTACTTC
v_gene: TRBV15; d_gene: TRBD2; abundance: NA; j_gene: TRBJ2-5; CDR3aa: CATSIRLAGEGETQYF; CDR3nt: TGTGCCACCAGCATAAGACTAGCGGGAGAGGGAGAGACCCAGTACTTC
v_gene: TRBV2; d_gene: TRBD2; abundance: NA; j_gene: TRBJ2-3; CDR3aa: CASSDEAGVLDTQYF; CDR3nt: TGTGCCAGCAGTGATGAGGCGGGAGTACTAGATACGCAGTATTTT
v_gene: TRBV9; d_gene: TRBD1; abundance: NA; j_gene: TRBJ2-5; CDR3aa: CASSFRTGGSPQETQYF; CDR3nt: TGTGCCAGCAGCTTCCGGACAGGGGGGAGCCCTCAAGAGACCCAGTACTTC
v_gene: TRBV24-1; d_gene: NA; abundance: NA; j_gene: TRBJ1-1; CDR3aa: CATSDSGSEAFF; CDR3nt: TGTGCCACCAGTGACTCAGGGTCTGAAGCTTTCTTT
v_gene: TRBV11-2; d_gene: NA; abundance: NA; j_gene: TRBJ2-5; CDR3aa: CASSLGVQETQYF; CDR3nt: TGTGCCAGCAGCTTAGGAGTGCAAGAGACCCAGTACTTC
v_gene: TRBV7-9; d_gene: NA; abundance: few; j_gene: TRBJ1-4; CDR3aa: CASSPGREREKLFF; CDR3nt: TGTGCCAGCAGCCCCGGGAGGGAGAGGGAAAAACTGTTTTTT